This T cell receptor beta chain was retrieved from a study of blood T cell repertoires in COVID-19. Overall study: Samples representing acute and convalescent COVID-19 were sourced from the United States, Italy and Spain. PBMCs, B-cell-depleted T cells, or T cells provided the cDNA or gDNA that made up the material.

V was shortened by 1 base and J by 5 bases, with 17 bases between the two germline ends. The germline gives CDR1 SQVTM, CDR2 ANQGSEA. This CDR3 contains 15 residues. Clones were read by immunoSEQ multiplex PCR, and TCRdb kept only the in-frame ones, dropping some. The sample contains under 100,000 clones, 90% of which appear only once. This clone was counted once. Sequencing input: peripheral blood. V usage is TRBV29-1 and J usage is TRBJ1-2; the D gene is possibly TRBD1 (6 bases). The sequence derives from a man aged 50-59 years with acute or convalescent COVID-19. CDR3 nucleotides: TGCAGCGTTGAAGGAGGAGACAGGACCACTTATGGCTACACCTTC. Its protein product is CSVEGGDRTTYGYTF.